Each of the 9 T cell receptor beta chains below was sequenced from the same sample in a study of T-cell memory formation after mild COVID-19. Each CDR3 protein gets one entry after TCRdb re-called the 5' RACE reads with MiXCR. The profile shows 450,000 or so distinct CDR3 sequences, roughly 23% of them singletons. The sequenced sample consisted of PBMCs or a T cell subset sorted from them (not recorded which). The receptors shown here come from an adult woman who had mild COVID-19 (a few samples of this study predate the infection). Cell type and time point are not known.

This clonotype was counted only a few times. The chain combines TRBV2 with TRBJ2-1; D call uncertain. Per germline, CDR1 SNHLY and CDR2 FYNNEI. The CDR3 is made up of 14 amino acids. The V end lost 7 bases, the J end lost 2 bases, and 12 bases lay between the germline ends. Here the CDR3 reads CASNTPAAYNEQFF. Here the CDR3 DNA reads TGTGCCAGCAATACCCCAGCAGCCTACAATGAGCAGTTCTTC.

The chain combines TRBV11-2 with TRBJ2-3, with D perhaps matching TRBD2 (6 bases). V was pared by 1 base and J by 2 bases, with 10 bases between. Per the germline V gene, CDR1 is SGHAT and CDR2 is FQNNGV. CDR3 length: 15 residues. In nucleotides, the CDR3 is TGTGCCAGCAGCTTAGTCCGGGGGATCACAGATACGCAGTATTTT. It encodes CASSLVRGITDTQYF.

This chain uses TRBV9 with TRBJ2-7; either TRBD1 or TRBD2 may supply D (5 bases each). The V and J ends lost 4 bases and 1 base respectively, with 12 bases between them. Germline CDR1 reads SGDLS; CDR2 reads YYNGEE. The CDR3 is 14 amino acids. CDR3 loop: CASSSLEGSYEQYF. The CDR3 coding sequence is TGTGCCAGCAGCTCCTTAGAGGGGTCCTACGAGCAGTACTTC.

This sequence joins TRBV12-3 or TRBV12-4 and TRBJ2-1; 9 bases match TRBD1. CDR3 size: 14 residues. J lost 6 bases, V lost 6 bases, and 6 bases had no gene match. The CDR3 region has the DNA TGTGCCAGCAGCCCGACGACAGGGGGCAATGAGCAGTTCTTC. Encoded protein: CASSPTTGGNEQFF.

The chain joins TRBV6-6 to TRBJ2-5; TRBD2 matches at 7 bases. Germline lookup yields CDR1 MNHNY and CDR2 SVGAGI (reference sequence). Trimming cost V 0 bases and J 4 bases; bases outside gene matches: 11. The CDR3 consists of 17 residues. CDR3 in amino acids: CASSYSVFGGRGETQYF. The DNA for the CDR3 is TGTGCCAGCAGTTACTCGGTTTTCGGCGGGAGAGGAGAGACCCAGTACTTC.

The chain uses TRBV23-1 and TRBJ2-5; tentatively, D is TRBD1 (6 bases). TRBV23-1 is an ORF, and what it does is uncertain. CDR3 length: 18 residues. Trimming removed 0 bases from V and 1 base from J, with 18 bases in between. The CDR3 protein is CASSQSSGDRGPQETQYF. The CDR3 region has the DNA TGCGCCAGCAGTCAATCGTCAGGGGATAGGGGCCCCCAAGAGACCCAGTACTTC.

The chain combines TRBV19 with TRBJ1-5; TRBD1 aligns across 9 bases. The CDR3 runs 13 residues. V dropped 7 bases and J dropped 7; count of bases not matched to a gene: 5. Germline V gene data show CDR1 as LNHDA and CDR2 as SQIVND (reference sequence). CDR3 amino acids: CASTGDRAQPQHF. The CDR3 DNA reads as TGTGCCAGTACCGGGGACAGGGCGCAGCCCCAGCATTTT.

The CDR3 DNA follows: TGCGCCAGCAGCTTGGGACAGGTCTCCTACGAGCAGTACTTC. Residues: CASSLGQVSYEQYF. This sequence joins TRBV5-1 and TRBJ2-7; D is possibly TRBD1 (6 bases). CDR1 SGHRS and CDR2 YFSETQ come from the germline V gene. CDR3 length: 14 residues. Trimming took 0 bases from V and 0 from J, leaving 7 bases between them.

The DNA of the CDR3 is TGCAGTGCTATCCCCGGACAGGCGTCCGCCCAAAGGCCCCAGCATTTT. Translated, it gives CSAIPGQASAQRPQHF. The rearrangement links TRBV20-1 to TRBJ1-5; 7 positions match TRBD1. CDR1 is DFQATT, CDR2 SNEGSKA, per germline (reference sequence). The ends lost 4 bases at V and 9 bases at J; junction bases unmatched: 18. The CDR3 length is 16 residues.